This TCR beta chain is from a study of blood T cells in healthy people across ages. This CDR3 comprises 14 residues. V gave up 5 bases and J gave up 11 bases; unmatched junction bases: 13. Per the germline V gene, CDR1 is DFQATT and CDR2 is SNEGSKA (reference sequence). PCR was performed a second time for roughly 6 to 12 cycles using a sample-barcoded 5' primer and a J-beta primer mix. From each sample, at least 2.5 million paired-end reads containing CDR3 were obtained. TCRdb re-analysed the 5' RACE reads in MiXCR, keeping a single row per CDR3 protein. The sample carries 1.5 million or so distinct CDR3 sequences, approximately 42% recorded once.

The V gene is TRBV20-1, the J gene TRBJ2-5; 11 bases agree with TRBD2. The specimen sequenced was blood. This clonotype originated in a woman aged 18-35 years in good health. The CDR3 DNA sequence: TGCAGTGCTGCTAGCGGGGGGCTAAACAATGAGCAGTACTTC. Amino acids: CSAASGGLNNEQYF.